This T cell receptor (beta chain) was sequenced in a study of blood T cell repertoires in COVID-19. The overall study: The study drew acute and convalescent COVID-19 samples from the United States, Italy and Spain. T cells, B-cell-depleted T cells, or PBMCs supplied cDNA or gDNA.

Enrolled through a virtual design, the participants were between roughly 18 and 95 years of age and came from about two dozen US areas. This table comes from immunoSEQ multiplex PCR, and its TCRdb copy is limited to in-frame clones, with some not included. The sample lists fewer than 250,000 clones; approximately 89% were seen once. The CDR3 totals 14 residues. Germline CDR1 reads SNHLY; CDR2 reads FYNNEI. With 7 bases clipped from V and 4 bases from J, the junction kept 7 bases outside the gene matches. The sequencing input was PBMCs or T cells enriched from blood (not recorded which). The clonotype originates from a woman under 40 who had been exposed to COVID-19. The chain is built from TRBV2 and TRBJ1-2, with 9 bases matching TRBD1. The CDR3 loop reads CASIPDRGSYGYTF. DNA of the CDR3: TGTGCCAGCATTCCGGACAGGGGATCCTATGGCTACACCTTC.